This TCR beta chain was recovered during a study of PD-L1 blockade in urothelial cancer (dated by TCRdb to 2015 to 2018). A note on the overall study: Therapy was started around 2014 for all patients, and atezolizumab 1,200 mg was administered intravenously every 3 weeks. About 90% of the 29 patients were males with bladder-origin urothelial cancer, and about 65% of the roughly 30 reported a prior smoking history. Pretreatment blood TCR-seq was available for nearly 30 patients, at least one posttreatment blood collection was obtained for some 25 patients, and tumor TCR-seq was available for some 25 patients. Blood samples gave a median of about 150,000 T cells and 80,000 to 95,000 unique TCRs, with a median clonality of approximately 0.08. An exploratory multi-omic analysis was conducted of the somatic, immune and clinical correlates of response to PD-L1 blockade with atezolizumab in urothelial cancer. Pretreatment tumor samples, along with matched peripheral blood collected serially before and after atezolizumab treatment, underwent TCR sequencing. Under 10 patients reached durable clinical benefit, while about 19 patients did not. Durable clinical benefit meant progression-free survival longer than 6 months, and TCR features were also tested against progression-free and overall survival. Blood samples were analyzed at 3 weeks after treatment start (second dose) and at 6 weeks after treatment start. In the same patients, pretreatment tumors underwent whole exome sequencing and RNA sequencing in addition to TCR sequencing. Patients had an ECOG performance status of 0 or 1 and had received between 0 and 3 prior chemotherapy regimens.

To note about this clone: Its antigen remains unidentified. Base quality data are lacking; no much larger clone is found one base away.

Synthetic TCR analog templates were spiked into each PCR so that absolute template abundance could be estimated from read counts. The immunoSEQ assay was used to amplify TCRbeta CDR3 regions from genomic DNA with bias-controlled V and J gene primers. Sequencing of rearranged TCRbeta segments was done at approximately 20X coverage. Turning to the authors' computational methods: Clustering was used to correct sequencing errors, and CDR3s were annotated against IMGT to assign V, D and J genes. Downstream analyses used only productive TCRbeta rearrangements, leaving out any out-of-frame or stop-codon sequences. To compute clonality, Shannon entropy was normalized by the log of the number of unique productive sequences and then subtracted from one. Clones differing between time points or between blood and tumor were identified by Fisher's exact test with Benjamini-Hochberg correction at adjusted p below 0.01. In TCRdb, the immuneACCESS table is reduced to in-frame sequences with V and J assigned. These tables do not hold every clone; where another copy was compared, an unresolved V gene accounts for under half, and the others remain unexplained. That table furnishes V, J and clone size, whereas the DNA furnished D and trimming. The sample has approximately 70,000 clones on record, 84% of them singletons. The ten largest clonotypes hold 9.2% of the sample.

Study-wide conclusions, independent of this receptor: Small sample size (n of about 30) and many exploratory analyses mean the results are intended to be hypothesis-generating. Greater expansion of tumor-associated TCR clones in peripheral blood 3 weeks after the start of treatment was observed in patients with durable benefit (n of about 20, p = 0.022). Improved progression-free and overall survival was found to be associated with pretreatment peripheral blood TCR clonality below the median.

Interpreted using the paper, the time point label stands for: pretreatment peripheral blood. A total of 29 patients with locally advanced or metastatic urothelial carcinoma, treated at Memorial Sloan Kettering on a trial protocol, made up the cohort. Peripheral blood mononuclear cells were collected from each patient pretreatment and during treatment, giving between 1 and 8 total time points per patient. The Qiagen DNeasy Blood extraction kit was used to purify genomic DNA from total PBMCs and tumor samples. PBMCs were collected pretreatment and during treatment and were isolated and stored as previously described. CDR1 and CDR2, per the germline V gene, are MDHEN and SYDVKM. Compared with germline, V lacks 4 bases and J lacks 4 bases; bases without a gene match: 4. Including the terminal cysteine and phenylalanine, the CDR3 comprises 15 residues. Of all the DNA, just the CDR3 is kept, 45 bases in frame from base 1.

Source: PBMCs, taken around atezolizumab (anti-PD-L1) treatment. The clonotype originates from a woman in her 70s with urothelial cancer. In this chain, TRBV28 is recombined with TRBJ2-1; 10 of the junction bases match TRBD2. The nucleotide sequence reads as follows: TGTGCCAGCAGTTCCCCACTAGCGGGGTACAATGAGCAGTTCTTC. This yields the protein CASSSPLAGYNEQFF.